This paragraph reports one T cell receptor (beta chain). Per the original methods: Cell counts per sample came from amplifying reference gene primers. Some clones are missing from TCRdb's copy, which holds only in-frame ones; the method was immunoSEQ multiplex PCR. D and trimming were read from the DNA, whereas the V and J calls and clone size are those reported in that table. The profile shows under 200,000 clones, approximately 91% of them singletons. The record originates from a study of blood T cell repertoires in COVID-19. Study context: The United States, Italy and Spain supplied acute and convalescent COVID-19 samples. T cells, B-cell-depleted T cells, or PBMCs provided the cDNA or gDNA that served as material.

The receptor was derived from a man between 18 and 35 years old with acute or convalescent COVID-19. The sample was peripheral blood.

CDR3 loop: CASSDRGGSANEQFF. CDR3 in DNA: TGTGCCAGCAGTGATAGGGGCGGGAGTGCGAATGAGCAGTTCTTC. This chain uses TRBV2 with TRBJ2-1; TRBD2 agrees at 7 bases. The CDR3 totals 15 residues. The V gene's germline CDR1 is SNHLY and CDR2 FYNNEI. With 3 bases clipped from V and 7 bases from J, the junction kept 9 bases outside the gene matches.